A single sample gave rise to the 25 T cell receptor beta chains below, sequenced in a study of response to subunit inactivated influenza vaccine. TCRdb passed the RT-PCR reads through MiXCR, listing each CDR3 protein once. The data hold 530,000 or so distinct CDR3 sequences, with roughly 27% observed a single time. Sequences were derived from CD4+ T cells sorted from PBMCs, sampled roughly 5 days after vaccination. Receptor source: a man aged 45-60 years who received an inactivated influenza vaccine.

The chain uses TRBV7-2 and TRBJ2-7, with 7 bases matching TRBD2. Germline V gene data show CDR1 as SGHTA and CDR2 as FQGNSA. The CDR3 covers 14 residues. V shed 5 bases, J shed 2 bases, and the junction held 6 bases outside the gene matches. The DNA for the CDR3 is TGTGCCAGCAGCCTCCGGGACTATGCCTACGAGCAGTACTTC. Its protein product is CASSLRDYAYEQYF.

A few counts support this clonotype. The gene calls are TRBV3-1 and TRBJ2-7; D is ambiguous. The CDR3 has 13 amino acids. Germline CDR1 LGHDT, CDR2 YNNKEL (reference sequence). V lost 11 bases and J lost 0, with 14 bases in between. CDR3 protein: CAPPAADSYEQYF. DNA for the CDR3: TGTGCCCCACCGGCAGCCGACTCCTACGAGCAGTACTTC.

The genes are TRBV7-2 and TRBJ2-2; D is unclear. V lost 3 bases and J 9 bases, leaving 14 bases between the germline ends. There are 14 residues in the CDR3. CDR1 is SGHTA, CDR2 FQGNSA, per germline. In DNA form, the CDR3 reads TGTGCCAGCAGCTTTACTACAGCCGGGCGGGAGCTGTTTTTT. It is translated as CASSFTTAGRELFF.

A few counts support this clonotype. J is TRBJ2-5 and V is TRBV7-2; D is ambiguous. V lost 5 bases, J lost 7 bases, and 20 bases lay in between. Germline V lookup: CDR1 SGHTA, CDR2 FQGNSA. This CDR3 has 15 residues. DNA of the CDR3: TGTGCCAGCAGCCGAGACTGGGTTAGCTCAGGGACCCAGTACTTC. Residues: CASSRDWVSSGTQYF.

V gene TRBV12-3 or TRBV12-4 combines with J gene TRBJ2-3; tentatively, D is TRBD2 (6 bases). The CDR3 is 16 amino acids. The V end was cut by 3 bases, the J end by 1 base, with 14 bases between. The CDR3 sequence is CASSFGGYIGTDTQYF. DNA of the CDR3: TGTGCCAGCAGTTTCGGAGGGTACATAGGCACAGATACGCAGTATTTT.

This clonotype has only one observation. The rearrangement links TRBV10-3 to TRBJ1-1; D might be TRBD1 (5 bases). This CDR3 spans 13 amino acids. Per germline, CDR1 ENHRY and CDR2 SYGVKD. The V gene lost 6 bases and the J gene lost 1 base, with 9 bases spanning the gap. The CDR3 nucleotides are TGTGCCATCAGAAGAGGACAGAACACTGAAGCTTTCTTT. This translates into CAIRRGQNTEAFF.

This clonotype was recorded at least ten times. J is TRBJ2-5 and V is TRBV12-3 or TRBV12-4; 7 bases are shared with TRBD2. The CDR3 runs to 15 residues. V gave up 5 bases and J gave up 2 bases; unmatched junction bases: 8. The CDR3 nucleotides read TGTGCCAGCAGTCCTAATAGCGGGTTTCAAGAGACCCAGTACTTC. Translation: CASSPNSGFQETQYF.

The chain links TRBV6-2 or TRBV6-3 to TRBJ2-5; TRBD2 aligns across 9 bases. Trimming cost V 2 bases and J 1 base; bases outside gene matches: 5. Germline CDR1 is MNHEY and CDR2 is SVGEGT. The CDR3 is 16 amino acids. DNA for the CDR3: TGTGCCAGCAGTTACCCCGGACTAGCGCTCCAAGAGACCCAGTACTTC. Protein product: CASSYPGLALQETQYF.

This clonotype has only a few counts. The genes are TRBV12-3 or TRBV12-4 and TRBJ1-5, with TRBD1 identical over 7 bases. The V and J ends lost 3 bases and 2 bases, in that order; junction bases with no gene match: 4. CDR3 length: 15 residues. This chain's CDR3 is CASSFGGQGNQPQHF. The CDR3 DNA is TGTGCCAGCAGTTTTGGCGGACAGGGCAATCAGCCCCAGCATTTT.

In its sample, this clonotype was seen a few times. CDR3: CASSLGAPSYNEQFF. The CDR3 nucleotides read TGCGCCAGCAGCTTGGGTGCCCCCTCCTACAATGAGCAGTTCTTC. The V and J genes are TRBV5-1 and TRBJ2-1; D remains unclear. Germline V CDR1 and CDR2: SGHRS, YFSETQ. V was pared by 0 bases and J by 0 bases, with 7 bases between. The CDR3 is 15 residues long.

This clonotype was counted only a few times. The chain joins TRBV10-3 to TRBJ2-5, with D possibly matching TRBD2 (5 bases). The germline V gene has CDR1 ENHRY and CDR2 SYGVKD. V was trimmed by 2 bases and J by 1 base, leaving 11 bases between them. The CDR3 sequence is 15 residues long. CDR3 in amino acids: CAISEGLASQETQYF. CDR3 DNA sequence: TGTGCCATCAGTGAGGGGCTAGCTTCCCAAGAGACCCAGTACTTC.

This clonotype occurred a few times. V gene TRBV5-1 combines with J gene TRBJ2-2; 7 bases align to TRBD1. CDR3 length: 14 residues. CDR1 is SGHRS, CDR2 YFSETQ, per germline. V shed 2 bases, J shed 7 bases, and the junction held 5 bases outside the gene matches. The CDR3 sequence is CASSLGGRDGELFF. CDR3 coding DNA: TGCGCCAGCAGCTTAGGGGGCCGTGACGGGGAGCTGTTTTTT.

V usage is TRBV5-1 and J usage is TRBJ2-7; D is possibly TRBD1 (6 bases). Trimming left V 0 bases short and J 7 bases short, with 11 bases between. The CDR3 has 13 amino acids. CDR1 SGHRS and CDR2 YFSETQ come from the germline V gene. CDR3 in amino acids: CASSLEAGEEQYF. Here the CDR3 DNA reads TGCGCCAGCAGCTTGGAGGCAGGGGAAGAGCAGTACTTC.

V and J are TRBV4-3 and TRBJ2-6; the D gene is possibly TRBD2 (7 bases). The germline gives CDR1 LGHNA, CDR2 YSLEER. Trimming removed 1 base from V and 0 bases from J, with 13 bases in between. The CDR3 has 18 amino acids. The CDR3 loop reads CASSQGIRGGSGANVLTF. CDR3 DNA sequence: TGCGCCAGCAGCCAAGGTATTAGGGGGGGCTCTGGGGCCAACGTCCTGACTTTC.

The chain links TRBV28 to TRBJ2-3; TRBD1 aligns across 8 bases. Trimming at V came to 1 base and at J to 4 bases, leaving 19 bases not matched to a gene. The CDR3 has 20 residues. Germline assignment: CDR1 MDHEN and CDR2 SYDVKM. As DNA, the CDR3 is TGTGCCAGCAGTTTATCTGCCTCCCTCCACGGGACAGGTAGTGCAGATACGCAGTATTTT. Translation gives CASSLSASLHGTGSADTQYF.

This clonotype was found many times. The J gene is TRBJ1-6, the V gene TRBV30; D is unresolved. CDR1 and CDR2 (germline): GTSNPN, SVGIG (reference sequence). Between the trimmed V and J ends, which lost 3 bases and 9 bases, there was a span of 12 bases. The CDR3 length is 13 residues. CDR3 bases: TGTGCCTGGAGCATTGGGTTTGGTTCACCCCTCCACTTT. Translated: CAWSIGFGSPLHF.

This clonotype was seen just once. The CDR3 protein is CASSRRASGGARDTQYF. CDR3 in DNA: TGTGCCAGCAGCCGGCGGGCTAGCGGGGGGGCACGGGATACGCAGTATTTT. The V call is TRBV3-1, the J call TRBJ2-3; 12 nucleotides line up with TRBD2. Germline V gene lookup returns CDR1 LGHDT and CDR2 YNNKEL (reference sequence). The CDR3 totals 17 residues. The V gene end was trimmed by 4 bases and the J gene end by 6 bases; junction bases not matched to a gene: 11.

This chain connects TRBV4-1 to TRBJ2-1; unclear D gene. Germline CDR1 is MGHRA and CDR2 is YSYEKL. V gave up 0 bases and J gave up 8 bases, with 5 bases separating them. CDR3 size: 12 residues. For the CDR3, the DNA is TGCGCCAGCAGCCAAGATATTTATGAGCAGTTCTTC. Its translation is CASSQDIYEQFF.

V is TRBV29-1 and J is TRBJ2-7; 9 nucleotides line up with TRBD1. CDR3 length equals 14 residues. The germline V gene has CDR1 SQVTM and CDR2 ANQGSEA. With V trimmed by 4 bases and J by 2 bases, 6 bases remained unmatched. CDR3 amino acids: CSVVPGTGTYEQYF. The CDR3 DNA reads TGCAGCGTTGTTCCCGGGACAGGGACCTACGAGCAGTACTTC.

This clonotype was seen once. This chain uses TRBV2 with TRBJ1-2; D is unresolved. With 8 bases removed from V and 2 bases from J, the gap between germline ends came to 15 bases. Germline V gene data show CDR1 as SNHLY and CDR2 as FYNNEI. The CDR3 runs 14 residues. CDR3 DNA sequence: TGTGCCAGCTTAGCCAACCGGGGAAACTATGGCTACACCTTC. Translating it yields CASLANRGNYGYTF.

The sample holds a few counts of this clonotype. This chain links TRBV5-1 with TRBJ2-3; D call uncertain. Deletions cut 0 bases from V and 1 base from J, with 9 bases between. Germline CDR1 and CDR2: SGHRS and YFSETQ. The CDR3 sequence is 15 residues long. In DNA, the CDR3 is TGCGCCAGCAGCTTGGGCGGCAGACGCACAGATACGCAGTATTTT. Its protein product is CASSLGGRRTDTQYF.

The genes are TRBV6-5 and TRBJ1-1; 10 bases are shared with TRBD1. The V segment lost 2 bases and the J segment 4 bases; nucleotides outside the gene matches: 4. Germline values: CDR1 MNHEY, CDR2 SVGAGI. The CDR3 consists of 15 residues. CDR3 coding DNA: TGTGCCAGCAGTTACCAGGGACAGGGGCGCACTGAAGCTTTCTTT. This gives the protein CASSYQGQGRTEAFF.

This clonotype has a handful of counts. The V and J genes are TRBV20-1 and TRBJ1-5; TRBD1 might be the D (5 bases). This CDR3 has 16 residues. V was trimmed by 0 bases and J by 0 bases, leaving 12 bases between them. CDR1 and CDR2 (germline): DFQATT, SNEGSKA (reference sequence). In nucleotides, the CDR3 is TGCAGTGCTAGAGAACCGGGACTATCTAGCAATCAGCCCCAGCATTTT. Amino acids: CSAREPGLSSNQPQHF.

A few counts support this clonotype. V and J are TRBV18 and TRBJ2-7; a possible D gene is TRBD2 (6 bases). The V gene lost 3 bases and the J gene lost 6 bases, with 18 bases spanning the gap. Germline values: CDR1 KGHSH, CDR2 LQKENI. The CDR3 extends over 15 amino acids. CDR3 residues: CASSPFGLTAGEQYF. CDR3 nucleotides: TGTGCCAGCTCACCCTTTGGACTAACCGCGGGCGAGCAGTACTTC.

V gene TRBV7-3 combines with J gene TRBJ2-2, with a tentative D call TRBD1 (5 bases). The V end lost 4 bases, the J end lost 3 bases, and 18 bases lay between the germline ends. This CDR3 region has 17 residues. Germline V gene sequence: CDR1 SGHTA, CDR2 FQGTGA. In DNA, the CDR3 is TGTGCCAGCAGCTCCCTCCACCCAGGGATGTACACCGGGGAGCTGTTTTTT. Amino acids: CASSSLHPGMYTGELFF.